Following are 31 T cell receptor beta chains from one sample sequenced in a study of T cells after yellow fever vaccination. A single record per CDR3 protein comes from TCRdb applying MiXCR to the 5' RACE reads. The repertoire includes 100,000 to 150,000 distinct CDR3 sequences, approximately 16% of them detected once, and more than 40% sits in the top ten. Sample: CD8+ T cells sorted from PBMCs, taken 5 days after the yellow fever booster vaccination. The source of these receptors is a man between 18 and 29 years old who received the YFV17D yellow fever vaccine.

The chain has TRBV29-1 and TRBJ1-1, with a possible D match to TRBD1 (6 bases). Trimming left V 2 bases short and J 1 base short, with 11 bases between. CDR3 length equals 14 residues. Germline V gene sequence: CDR1 SQVTM, CDR2 ANQGSEA. As DNA, the CDR3 is TGCAGCGTTGAAATTGGGGGCGCGAACACTGAAGCTTTCTTT. Translation gives CSVEIGGANTEAFF.

At least ten counts were recorded for this clonotype. The gene calls are TRBV5-1 and TRBJ2-1; D is perhaps TRBD2 (5 bases). V lost 1 base to trimming and J lost 3 bases, with 11 bases between them. From germline, CDR1 is SGHRS and CDR2 YFSETQ. The CDR3 has 15 amino acids. The CDR3: CASSLFRGNYNEQFF. CDR3 coding DNA: TGCGCCAGCAGCTTGTTCCGGGGAAACTACAATGAGCAGTTCTTC. The full variable domain, completed using reference TRBV5-1 and TRBJ2-1, is KAGVTQTPRYLIKTRGQQVTLSCSPISGHRSVSWYQQTPGQGLQFLFEYFSETQRNKGNFPGRFSGRQFSNSRSEMNVSTLELGDSALYLCASSLFRGNYNEQFFGPGTRLTVL.

The V and J genes are TRBV14 and TRBJ2-1; 10 bases line up with TRBD2. The germline V gene encodes CDR1 SGHDN and CDR2 FVKESK. The CDR3 has 17 residues. The V segment lost 0 bases and the J segment 0 bases; nucleotides outside the gene matches: 2. The CDR3, as DNA: TGTGCCAGCAGCCAAGAACTAGCGGGGCGCTCCTACAATGAGCAGTTCTTC. This codes for CASSQELAGRSYNEQFF.

The CDR3 DNA reads TGTGCCAGCAGTTCAGGACTCGGGGTCTACGAGCAGTACTTC. This translates into CASSSGLGVYEQYF. The V call is TRBV6-5, the J call TRBJ2-7, with TRBD2 as a possible D gene (5 bases). V lost 4 bases to trimming and J lost 3 bases, with 13 bases between them. In germline, CDR1 is MNHEY, CDR2 SVGAGI. The CDR3 has 14 amino acids.

The chain uses TRBV4-1 and TRBJ2-7, with 8 bases aligning to TRBD1. Germline CDR1 and CDR2: MGHRA and YSYEKL. The CDR3 contains 13 residues. J lost 2 bases, V lost 3 bases, and 0 bases had no gene match. The CDR3, as DNA: TGCGCCAGCAGCCAGGACAGGGCCTACGAGCAGTACTTC. Translation: CASSQDRAYEQYF.

This rearrangement joins TRBV7-8 to TRBJ2-6, with unresolved D. Germline CDR1 and CDR2: SGHVS and FQNEAQ. The CDR3 consists of 14 residues. Deletions cut 5 bases from V and 0 bases from J, with 5 bases between. Here the CDR3 DNA reads TGTGCCAGCAGCACGAGCTCTGGGGCCAACGTCCTGACTTTC. Its protein is CASSTSSGANVLTF.

This chain uses TRBV24-1 with TRBJ2-2; weak D call: TRBD2 (6 bases). Germline V CDR1 and CDR2: KGHDR, SFDVKD. The CDR3 extends over 13 amino acids. The germline V and J ends were trimmed by 9 bases and 3 bases, with 10 bases remaining between them. Written as DNA, the CDR3 is TGTGCCACCTCGCGGGACCACACCGGGGAGCTGTTTTTT. It yields the protein CATSRDHTGELFF.

The chain is built from TRBV15 and TRBJ1-6, with D perhaps TRBD1 (5 bases). Germline V gene data show CDR1 as LNHNV and CDR2 as YYDKDF (reference sequence). V was trimmed by 0 bases and J by 8 bases, leaving 14 bases between them. The CDR3 is made up of 16 amino acids. The CDR3: CATSRDPAGTDSPLHF. The CDR3 DNA follows: TGTGCCACCAGCAGAGATCCGGCAGGGACGGATTCACCCCTCCACTTT.

The chain recombines TRBV4-3 with TRBJ2-1; D not certain. In germline, CDR1 is LGHNA, CDR2 YSLEER. CDR3 length: 13 residues. Trimming left V 0 bases short and J 6 bases short, with 6 bases between. The CDR3 spells CASSQETFNEQFF. The DNA for the CDR3 is TGCGCCAGCAGCCAAGAAACCTTCAATGAGCAGTTCTTC.

This clonotype was recorded a few times. The gene calls are TRBV25-1 and TRBJ1-2; D is ambiguous. There are 15 residues in the CDR3. CDR1 is MGHDK and CDR2 is SYGVNS in the germline V gene. V lost 8 bases, J lost 6 bases, and 22 bases lay in between. This chain's CDR3 is CASHGPDAPTNGYTF. Written as DNA, the CDR3 is TGTGCCAGCCATGGCCCGGATGCCCCGACTAATGGCTACACCTTC.

In this sample, this clonotype turned up a few times. The rearrangement links TRBV10-3 to TRBJ1-2; tentative D call: TRBD1 (5 bases). V was clipped by 6 bases and J by 4 bases, with 21 bases between them. This CDR3 contains 16 residues. CDR1 and CDR2 (germline): ENHRY, SYGVKD. The CDR3, as DNA: TGTGCCATCAGAGCGGGACTGGAGCATTCGAGCTATGGCTACACCTTC. Its protein is CAIRAGLEHSSYGYTF.

The CDR3: CASSLDTVNEQFF. CDR3 nucleotide sequence: TGTGCCAGCAGCTTAGACACCGTCAATGAGCAGTTCTTC. V usage is TRBV11-2 and J usage is TRBJ2-1; D gene ambiguous. Trimming took off 0 bases at V and 6 bases at J, with 6 bases between the two ends. The CDR3 sequence is 13 residues long. Germline CDR1 reads SGHAT; CDR2 reads FQNNGV.

This clonotype has only a few counts. This rearrangement joins TRBV7-8 to TRBJ2-5; 7 nucleotides line up with TRBD1. J was trimmed by 2 bases and V by 7 bases; bases with no gene match: 16. This CDR3 comprises 17 residues. Germline V gene sequence: CDR1 SGHVS, CDR2 FQNEAQ. CDR3 region: CASTLLPTGPIQETQYF. CDR3 in DNA: TGTGCCAGCACCCTACTCCCGACAGGGCCCATACAAGAGACCCAGTACTTC.

This clonotype is categorized as medium-sized. The chain recombines TRBV4-2 with TRBJ1-4; D possibly corresponds to TRBD1 (5 bases). The CDR3 sequence is 14 residues long. Trimming removed 0 bases at V and 3 bases at J, with 5 bases between. Germline V gene lookup returns CDR1 LGHNA and CDR2 YNFKEQ. The chain's CDR3 is CASSQETANEKLFF. In nucleotides, the CDR3 is TGTGCCAGCAGCCAAGAGACAGCTAATGAAAAACTGTTTTTT.

The chain links TRBV6-2 or TRBV6-3 to TRBJ2-2, with 13 bases aligning to TRBD2. Germline V gene sequence: CDR1 MNHEY, CDR2 SVGEGT. The CDR3 runs 18 residues. Losses at the gene ends were 0 bases for V and 1 base for J; bases not matched to a gene: 2. The CDR3 reads CASSYSTSGGLNTGELFF. The CDR3 region has the DNA TGTGCCAGCAGTTACTCGACTAGCGGGGGGCTGAACACCGGGGAGCTGTTTTTT.

V usage is TRBV7-9 and J usage is TRBJ2-2, with 7 bases matching TRBD2. The CDR3 spans 13 residues. The V segment lost 1 base and the J segment 10 bases; nucleotides outside the gene matches: 3. Germline values: CDR1 SEHNR, CDR2 FQNEAQ (reference sequence). CDR3 residues: CASSLDREEELFF. Here the CDR3 DNA reads TGTGCCAGCAGCTTAGACCGGGAGGAGGAGCTGTTTTTT.

The chain uses TRBV7-2 and TRBJ2-1; D uncertain. V lost 4 bases and J lost 6, with 7 bases in between. The length of the CDR3 is 12 residues. Germline assignment: CDR1 SGHTA and CDR2 FQGNSA. The CDR3 reads CASSSPVNEQFF. The CDR3, as DNA: TGTGCCAGCAGCTCCCCGGTCAATGAGCAGTTCTTC.

In this sample, this clonotype turned up a few times. V gene TRBV20-1 combines with J gene TRBJ2-7; 8 bases align to TRBD1. This CDR3 comprises 15 residues. The V gene end was trimmed by 5 bases and the J gene end by 0 bases; junction bases not matched to a gene: 9. Germline V CDR1 and CDR2: DFQATT, SNEGSKA (reference sequence). CDR3: CSASDRGLSSYEQYF. CDR3 DNA: TGCAGTGCTTCCGACAGGGGATTAAGCTCCTACGAGCAGTACTTC.

This clonotype has only a few counts. The chain recombines TRBV5-8 with TRBJ1-5, with D possibly matching TRBD1 (5 bases). V lost 2 bases and J lost 7, with 13 bases in between. Germline V gene lookup returns CDR1 SGHTS and CDR2 YDEGEE. This CDR3 region has 14 residues. CDR3 region: CASSFTSGFQPQHF. In nucleotides, the CDR3 is TGTGCCAGCAGCTTCACATCAGGGTTCCAGCCCCAGCATTTT.

This clonotype was detected only a few times. The genes are TRBV27 and TRBJ2-7; D uncertain. CDR1 and CDR2 from the germline V gene are MNHEY and SMNVEV (reference sequence). V lost 2 bases and J lost 2, with 13 bases in between. This CDR3 spans 15 amino acids. CDR3 coding DNA: TGTGCCAGCAGTTTAGGTCCCAGTACCACCTACGAGCAGTACGTC. It codes for CASSLGPSTTYEQYV.

This clonotype turned up a few times. J is TRBJ2-6 and V is TRBV6-2 or TRBV6-3, with 7 bases identical to TRBD1. The CDR3 has 15 residues. V lost 5 bases, J lost 4 bases, and 5 bases stayed unmatched. Per germline, CDR1 MNHEY and CDR2 SVGEGT. The CDR3 DNA sequence: TGTGCCAGCAGTCCCAGGACAGGAGGGGCCAACGTCCTGACTTTC. Encoded protein: CASSPRTGGANVLTF.

J is TRBJ1-6 and V is TRBV11-2; D might be TRBD1 (5 bases). The CDR3 totals 17 residues. Per germline, CDR1 SGHAT and CDR2 FQNNGV. V was shortened by 3 bases and J by 0 bases, with 12 bases between the two germline ends. The DNA of the CDR3 is TGTGCCAGCAGCTTCCAGGGTTGGAGCTCCTATAATTCACCCCTCCACTTT. Encoded protein: CASSFQGWSSYNSPLHF.

In its sample, this clonotype was seen once. The genes are TRBV6-2 or TRBV6-3 and TRBJ1-1; perhaps TRBD1 as D (6 bases). The CDR3 is 14 amino acids. V lost 5 bases and J lost 5, with 15 bases in between. CDR1 and CDR2 (germline): MNHEY, SVGEGT. CDR3 DNA sequence: TGTGCCAGCAGTACCACAGGGTTGGCGACTGAAGCTTTCTTT. It encodes CASSTTGLATEAFF.

The chain combines TRBV12-3 or TRBV12-4 with TRBJ2-2; 10 bases map to TRBD2. J gave up 9 bases and V 2 bases, and 9 bases lay outside the gene matches. The length of the CDR3 is 16 residues. As DNA, the CDR3 is TGTGCCAGCAGTTTACTAGCGGGGGACCTTGGGCGGGAGCTGTTTTTT. Protein: CASSLLAGDLGRELFF.

This clonotype was observed a handful of times. The rearrangement joins TRBV4-3 to TRBJ2-1, with a possible D match to TRBD2 (6 bases). Per the germline V gene, CDR1 is LGHNA and CDR2 is YSLEER. Trimming removed 0 bases from V and 9 bases from J, with 15 bases in between. This CDR3 is built from 15 residues. The CDR3 is CASSQESGGGTEQFF. In DNA form, the CDR3 reads TGCGCCAGCAGCCAAGAGTCGGGTGGAGGGACTGAGCAGTTCTTC.

The table lists this clonotype with many counts. The chain uses TRBV12-3 or TRBV12-4 and TRBJ2-3, with a weak D call TRBD2 (6 bases). Trimming removed 4 bases from V and 10 bases from J, with 15 bases in between. CDR3 length equals 13 residues. CDR3 sequence: CASSYGQGGAQYF. The DNA for the CDR3 is TGTGCCAGCAGTTACGGCCAGGGAGGTGCGCAGTATTTT.

The table lists this clonotype with a few counts. The chain links TRBV20-1 to TRBJ1-2, with D unclear. V was cut by 2 bases and J by 4 bases, with 29 bases left in between. Germline V gives CDR1 DFQATT, CDR2 SNEGSKA (reference sequence). The CDR3 runs 19 residues. CDR3 nucleotides: TGCAGTGCTAGATCCTTACTACCGTTTAAGTCATCCGTTTTCTATGGCTACACCTTC. Protein sequence: CSARSLLPFKSSVFYGYTF.

This clonotype was counted only a few times. The chain couples TRBV4-3 to TRBJ1-1; D call uncertain. The CDR3 spans 15 residues. Germline V gives CDR1 LGHNA, CDR2 YSLEER. Trimming left V 0 bases short and J 0 bases short, with 8 bases between. CDR3 nucleotides: TGCGCCAGCAGCCAAGATCAGAGCATGAACACTGAAGCTTTCTTT. It specifies CASSQDQSMNTEAFF.

The rearrangement links TRBV29-1 to TRBJ2-1; D uncertain. Looked up from germline, CDR1 is SQVTM and CDR2 is ANQGSEA. The ends were cut back, 7 bases at V and 8 bases at J, with 9 bases in the middle. The CDR3 covers 10 residues. CDR3 protein: CSGGVDEQFF. CDR3 bases: TGCAGCGGCGGAGTGGATGAGCAGTTCTTC.

This clonotype was counted between two and nine times. Written as DNA, the CDR3 is TGTGCCAGCAGCCCTTCTAGAGATACGCAGTATTTT. Its translation: CASSPSRDTQYF. The chain couples TRBV5-6 to TRBJ2-3, with unresolved D. V lost 4 bases to trimming and J lost 5 bases, with 8 bases between them. The CDR3 length is 12 residues. In germline, CDR1 is SGHDT, CDR2 YYEEEE. The full variable domain, rest sourced from reference TRBV5-6 and TRBJ2-3, is DAGVTQSPTHLIKTRGQQVTLRCSPKSGHDTVSWYQQALGQGPQFIFQYYEEEERQRGNFPDRFSGHQFPNYSSELNVNALLLGDSALYLCASSPSRDTQYFGPGTRLTVL.

This clonotype was counted between two and nine times. The chain recombines TRBV15 with TRBJ2-5, with D possibly being TRBD2 (6 bases). Germline V lookup: CDR1 LNHNV, CDR2 YYDKDF (reference sequence). This CDR3 has 14 amino acids. V was cut by 0 bases and J by 4 bases, with 9 bases left in between. The CDR3 nucleotides are TGTGCCACCAGCAGAGATGGGGGGTCAGAGACCCAGTACTTC. Protein sequence: CATSRDGGSETQYF.